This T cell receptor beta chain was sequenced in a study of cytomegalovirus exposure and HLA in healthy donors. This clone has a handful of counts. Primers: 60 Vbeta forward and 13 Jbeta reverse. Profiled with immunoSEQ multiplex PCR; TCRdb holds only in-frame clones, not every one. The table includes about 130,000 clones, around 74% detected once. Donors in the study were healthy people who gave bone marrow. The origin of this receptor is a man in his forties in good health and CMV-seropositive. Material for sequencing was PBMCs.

The CDR3 is CASSPRQGAYGTEAFF. The CDR3 nucleotides are TGTGCCAGCTCACCACGACAGGGGGCTTACGGCACTGAAGCTTTCTTT. This chain uses TRBV18 with TRBJ1-1, with 10 bases identical to TRBD1. The CDR3 spans 16 residues. Germline V gene data show CDR1 as KGHSH and CDR2 as LQKENI. V lost 1 base to trimming and J lost 4 bases; unmatched junction nucleotides: 6.